Below, 5 T cell receptor beta chains from the same sample are listed, as sequenced in a study of Ad26.COV2.S vaccination and SARS-CoV-2 variants. Treatment indicated: some 20 received Ad26.COV2.S at low or high dose, single or two shots; about 5 received placebo; per-sample allocation not given. Specimens were obtained on day 63 following the first vaccine or placebo injection. The data were produced by immunoSEQ multiplex PCR, yet TCRdb's version contains in-frame clones alone and is incomplete. Counted here are about 330,000 clones, under 90% occurring once; the ten biggest clones make up 5.5%. Sequenced here: peripheral blood, sampled in a trial of Ad26.COV2.S vaccine versus placebo. The receptors come from a person aged 18-65 years who received the Ad26.COV2.S COVID-19 vaccine or a placebo.

V and J are TRBV5-1 and TRBJ2-5; D gene unclear. This CDR3 comprises 14 residues. Germline V CDR1 and CDR2: SGHRS, YFSETQ. V was trimmed by 0 bases and J by 8 bases, leaving 14 bases between them. DNA of the CDR3: TGCGCCAGCAGCTTGGCCCCCCCCGAGAGAACCCAGTACTTC. The encoded protein is CASSLAPPERTQYF. The variable domain in full, completed from reference TRBV5-1 and TRBJ2-5, reads KAGVTQTPRYLIKTRGQQVTLSCSPISGHRSVSWYQQTPGQGLQFLFEYFSETQRNKGNFPGRFSGRQFSNSRSEMNVSTLELGDSALYLCASSLAPPERTQYFGPGTRLLVL.

DNA of the CDR3: TGTGCCAGCAGTTACCAGGAAATGAACACTGAAGCTTTCTTT. Residues: CASSYQEMNTEAFF. The rearrangement links TRBV6-6 to TRBJ1-1; no reliable D call. Germline V lookup: CDR1 MNHNY, CDR2 SVGAGI (reference sequence). The CDR3 extends over 14 amino acids. V lost 2 bases and J 0 bases, leaving 7 bases between the germline ends.

This chain uses TRBV30 with TRBJ2-1; 11 positions match TRBD2. The ends lost 2 bases at V and 8 bases at J; junction bases unmatched: 8. There are 15 residues in the CDR3. Germline-derived CDR1 and CDR2 are GTSNPN and SVGIG (reference sequence). CDR3 coding DNA: TGTGCCTGGAGTACCGGGACTAGCGGAGGGGATGAGCAGTTCTTC. It yields the protein CAWSTGTSGGDEQFF.

With regard to this clone: The same CDR3 can be traced to other DNA sequences in this sample. V usage is TRBV18 and J usage is TRBJ1-2, with D uncertain. V gave up 0 bases and J gave up 0 bases, with 8 bases separating them. The CDR3 has 15 residues. CDR1 and CDR2 (germline): KGHSH, LQKENI. In DNA form, the CDR3 reads TGTGCCAGCTCACCACCGGGAGGGTCTAACTATGGCTACACCTTC. Translation gives CASSPPGGSNYGYTF.

The table lists this clone with a count of one. V is TRBV19 and J is TRBJ1-6, with 8 bases that match TRBD1. There are 14 residues in the CDR3. Germline V CDR1 and CDR2: LNHDA, SQIVND (reference sequence). With V trimmed by 3 bases and J by 10 bases, 5 bases remained unmatched. CDR3 nucleotide sequence: TGTGCCAGTAGTATGACAGGGGTAGCGTCACCCCTCCACTTT. Its translation: CASSMTGVASPLHF.